The entry below describes one T cell receptor (beta chain). This sample was taken from a study of blood T cell repertoires in COVID-19. At the level of the study: In each case, the material was cDNA or gDNA derived from T cells, B-cell-depleted T cells, or PBMCs.

Seattle enrolled patients during active infection and tracked them longitudinally. Per the original data handling: The authors estimated nucleated cell counts from reference gene primer amplification. Clones were read by immunoSEQ multiplex PCR, and TCRdb kept only the in-frame ones, dropping some. The V and J calls and clone size are taken from that table; D and trimming were inferred from the DNA. In the table there are 200,000 or so clones, roughly 79% of which are singletons. V gave up 5 bases and J gave up 8 bases, with 16 bases separating them. Per the germline V gene, CDR1 is MNHEY and CDR2 is SVGAGI. CDR3 length: 13 amino acids.

This chain uses TRBV6-5 with TRBJ2-7; a weak D match, TRBD2 (5 bases). This TCR came from a woman of 80 years or more with COVID-19, enrolled during active disease. What was sequenced was peripheral blood. The CDR3 coding sequence is TGTGCCAGCAGTCCCCTGAGGGATGGGAAGCAGTACTTC. The encoded protein is CASSPLRDGKQYF.